The T cell receptor beta chain described here comes from a study of T cell responses to AZD1222 COVID-19 vaccine. Points from the study as a whole: Possibly, clonal diversity was underestimated; donors were largely white British and included more females. Only after the peak T cell response were repertoires sampled. Dominant CD4 TCR responses targeted spike regions 160-218 and 743-854.

Per germline, CDR1 LGHDT and CDR2 YNNKEL (reference sequence). The J segment lost 8 bases and the V segment lost 0 bases, leaving 18 bases of the junction unmatched. This CDR3 spans 19 amino acids. To note about this clone: No antigen is known for it.

The data were produced by immunoSEQ multiplex PCR, yet TCRdb's version contains in-frame clones alone and is incomplete. Counted here are 130,000 to 150,000 clones, 75% to 95% occurring once; the ten biggest clones make up 1.4% to 1.5%. The chain combines TRBV3-1 (or the pseudogene TRBV3-2) with TRBJ2-3; 9 bases are a match to TRBD2. This TCR was recovered from an adult in good health. The sequenced sample was peripheral blood, obtained on day 0 of AZD1222 vaccination. In nucleotides, the CDR3 is TGTGCCAGCAGCCAAGATCCGAGCGGGGGGACCTACCCTTCTTTTACGCAGTATTTT. Translated, it gives CASSQDPSGGTYPSFTQYF.